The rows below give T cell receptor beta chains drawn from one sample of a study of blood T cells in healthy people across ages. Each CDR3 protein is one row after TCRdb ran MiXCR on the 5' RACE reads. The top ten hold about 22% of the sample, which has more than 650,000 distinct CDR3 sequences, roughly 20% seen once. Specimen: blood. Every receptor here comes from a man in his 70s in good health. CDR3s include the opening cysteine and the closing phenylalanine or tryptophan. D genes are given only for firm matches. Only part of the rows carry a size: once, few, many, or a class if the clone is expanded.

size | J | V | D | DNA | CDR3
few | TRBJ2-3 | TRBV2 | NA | TGTGCCACCCAGTTAAGCGGGAGCACAGATACGCAGTATTTT | CATQLSGSTDTQYF
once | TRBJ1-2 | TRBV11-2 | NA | TGTGCCAGCAGCTTAGGAGTCGGCAGCCCTTATGGCTACACCTTC | CASSLGVGSPYGYTF
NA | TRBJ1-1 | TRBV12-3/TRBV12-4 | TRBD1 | TGTGCCAGCACCGTGGACAGGGAAGCTTTCTTT | CASTVDREAFF
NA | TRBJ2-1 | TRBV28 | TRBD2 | TGTGCCAGCAGCCCAGACACACCGGGAGGCAATGAGCAGTTCTTC | CASSPDTPGGNEQFF
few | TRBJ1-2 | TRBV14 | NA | TGTGCCAGCAGCCAGGTTGAGTTCGGTGGCTACACCTTC | CASSQVEFGGYTF
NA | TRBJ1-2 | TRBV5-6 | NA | TGTGCCAGCAGCCAGGACCTGGGGAACTATGGCTACACCTTC | CASSQDLGNYGYTF
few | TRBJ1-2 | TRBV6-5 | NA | TGTGCCAGCACCTCTGAGGTTGTGGGCAACTATGGCTACACCTTC | CASTSEVVGNYGYTF
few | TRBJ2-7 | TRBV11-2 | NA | TGTGCCAGCCGAGGGTGGTACGAGCAGTACTTC | CASRGWYEQYF
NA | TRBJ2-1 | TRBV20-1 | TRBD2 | TGCAGTGCTAGAGACTATTTGACTAGCGTCGTTGAGCAGTTCTTC | CSARDYLTSVVEQFF
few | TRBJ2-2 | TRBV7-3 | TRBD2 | TGTGCCAGCAGCTTAACTAGCGGGAGGTATTACACCGGGGAGCTGTTTTTT | CASSLTSGRYYTGELFF
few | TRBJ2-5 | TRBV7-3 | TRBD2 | TGTGCCAGCAGCCCGGGACTAGCCAGCGAGACCCAGTACTTC | CASSPGLASETQYF
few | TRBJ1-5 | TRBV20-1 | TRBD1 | TGCAGTGTCAACGGACAGGGAAGGGATCAGCCCCAGCATTTT | CSVNGQGRDQPQHF
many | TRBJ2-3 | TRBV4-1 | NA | TGCGCCAGCAGCCAAGATAGGGGTACGCAGTATTTT | CASSQDRGTQYF
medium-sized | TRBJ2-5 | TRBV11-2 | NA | TGTGCCAGCAGCTTAGTTACAGGAGGCGAGACCCAGTACTTC | CASSLVTGGETQYF
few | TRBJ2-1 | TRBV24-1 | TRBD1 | TGTGCCACCAGTGATTTACCCGGACAGGGAGGCTCCTACAATGAGCAGTTCTTC | CATSDLPGQGGSYNEQFF
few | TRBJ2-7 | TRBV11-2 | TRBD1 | TGTGCCAGCAGCGCGGGACAGGTACACTCCTACGAGCAGTACTTC | CASSAGQVHSYEQYF
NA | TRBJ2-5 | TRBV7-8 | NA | TGTGCCAGCAGCTTAGCGATGACAGAAGAGACCCAGTACTTC | CASSLAMTEETQYF
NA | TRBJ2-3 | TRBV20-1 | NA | TGCAGTGCTAGAGACGGGGTGGGCACAGATACGCAGTATTTT | CSARDGVGTDTQYF
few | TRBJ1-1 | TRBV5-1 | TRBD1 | TGCGCCAGCAGCTCCGACCGGACAGGAGTAGCTTTCTTT | CASSSDRTGVAFF
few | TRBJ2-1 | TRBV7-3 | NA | TGTGCCAGCAGTAGAGGGGGAAGCGCCTACAATGAGCAGTTCTTC | CASSRGGSAYNEQFF
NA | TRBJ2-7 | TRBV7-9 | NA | TGTGCCAGCAGCTTAGCCATGGGGGGCTCCTACGAGCAGTACTTC | CASSLAMGGSYEQYF
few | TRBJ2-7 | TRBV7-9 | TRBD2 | TGTGCCAGCAGCTTATTGAGTCTAGCGGGAGGCGGAGGGGAGTTCTTC | CASSLLSLAGGGGEFF
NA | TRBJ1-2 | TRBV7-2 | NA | TGTGCCAGCAGCCAAGGACAGTCTAACTATGGCTACACCTTC | CASSQGQSNYGYTF
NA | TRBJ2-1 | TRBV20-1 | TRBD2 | TGCAGTGCGCCCAATAGCGGGAGGGCCCTGAATGAGCAGTTCTTC | CSAPNSGRALNEQFF
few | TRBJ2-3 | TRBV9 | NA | TGTGCCAGCAGCGTCGATGGGCGGGCAGATACGCAGTATTTT | CASSVDGRADTQYF
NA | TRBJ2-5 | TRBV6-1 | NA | TGTGCCAGCACCCAAATAGCAAGGGAGACCCAGTACTTC | CASTQIARETQYF
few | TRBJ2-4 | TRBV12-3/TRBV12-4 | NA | TGTGCCAGCAGACAAGGTGGGGGTGAGGACAAAAACATTCAGTACTTC | CASRQGGGEDKNIQYF
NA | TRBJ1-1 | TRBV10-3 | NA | TGTGCCACCGATGATCTGACTGAAGCTTTCTTT | CATDDLTEAFF
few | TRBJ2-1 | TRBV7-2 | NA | TGTGCCAGCAGCTCCCGGGTCAAGAATGAGCAGTTCTTC | CASSSRVKNEQFF
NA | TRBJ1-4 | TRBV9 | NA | TGTGCCAGCAGCGTAGGCCCAGACATTGAAAAACTGTTTTTT | CASSVGPDIEKLFF
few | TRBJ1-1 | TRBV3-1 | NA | TGTGCCAGCAGCCAATCCACGTTGGGTCGTGGCACTGAAGCTTTCTTT | CASSQSTLGRGTEAFF
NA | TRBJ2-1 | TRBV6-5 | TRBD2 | TGTGCCAGCAGTTCAAGCGGGAGGAGGTCCTACAATGAGCAGTTCTTC | CASSSSGRRSYNEQFF
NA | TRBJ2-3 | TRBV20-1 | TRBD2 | TGCAGTGCCAATAGGGCTAGCGGGCCCACGGATACGCAGTATTTT | CSANRASGPTDTQYF
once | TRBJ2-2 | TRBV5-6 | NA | TGTGCCAGCAGCTATGCCGGGGCCATTAATTGGCCGGAGCTGTTTTTT | CASSYAGAINWPELFF
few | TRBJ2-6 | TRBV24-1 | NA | TGTGCCACCAGTGATCCGGCACAGGGACCCAACGTCCTGACTTTC | CATSDPAQGPNVLTF
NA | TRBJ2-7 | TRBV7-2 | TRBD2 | TGTGCCAGCAGCTTAGGCCCTAGCGGTCCGGCCTACGAGCAGTACTTC | CASSLGPSGPAYEQYF
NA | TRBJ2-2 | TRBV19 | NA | TGTGCCAGTTCTGGCAAGAACACCGGGGAGCTGTTTTTT | CASSGKNTGELFF
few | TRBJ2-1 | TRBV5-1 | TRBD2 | TGCGCCAGCAGCCGGGATGGACTAGATAGTGAGCAGTTCTTC | CASSRDGLDSEQFF
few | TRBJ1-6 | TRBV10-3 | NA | TGTGCCATCAGTGGAGATGGGAATTCACCCCTCCACTTT | CAISGDGNSPLHF
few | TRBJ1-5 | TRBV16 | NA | TGTGCCAGCAGCCCATCCGGGCAGTCCAATCAGCCCCAGCATTTT | CASSPSGQSNQPQHF
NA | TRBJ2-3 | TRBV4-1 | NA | TGCGCCAGCAGCCAAGCGGGGACGAGCACAGATACGCAGTATTTT | CASSQAGTSTDTQYF
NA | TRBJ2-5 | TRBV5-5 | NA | TGTGCCAGCAGCTTGCCACAGGGAGAGACCCAGTACTTC | CASSLPQGETQYF
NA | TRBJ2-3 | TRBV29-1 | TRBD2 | TGCAGCGTTCCCGGACTAGCGGCTAGCACAGATACGCAGTATTTT | CSVPGLAASTDTQYF
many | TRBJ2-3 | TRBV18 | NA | TGTGCCAGCAGCCCTCCGGGGATTGATACGCAGTATTTT | CASSPPGIDTQYF